The 26 T cell receptor beta chains below were found in one sample sequenced in a study of spatial heterogeneity in lung cancer. Overall study results and limits: One measure, the expanded intratumoral alpha and beta TCR count, tracked tumor mutation counts.

Each CDR3 protein gets one entry after TCRdb re-called the 5' RACE reads with MiXCR. Among around 100,000 distinct CDR3 sequences, approximately 4.4% were seen once, and the ten largest hold over 20%. Their cognate antigens are unknown. As to time point: sample taken at primary tumor resection. The sequencing here drew on lung tumor tissue, taken at surgery. These receptors all stem from a male donor with early-stage non-small cell lung cancer.

This clonotype was seen at least ten times. This sequence joins TRBV6-5 and TRBJ1-5; D remains unclear. Trimming removed 0 bases from V and 0 bases from J, with 6 bases in between. CDR1 MNHEY and CDR2 SVGAGI come from the germline V gene. The CDR3 sequence is 15 residues long. CDR3 in amino acids: CASSYSEYSNQPQHF. CDR3 nucleotide sequence: TGTGCCAGCAGTTACTCAGAGTATAGCAATCAGCCCCAGCATTTT.

This clonotype came up many times. The rearrangement joins TRBV4-1 to TRBJ1-1; 7 bases match TRBD1. The V and J ends lost 3 bases and 5 bases, in that order; junction bases with no gene match: 15. CDR1 is MGHRA, CDR2 YSYEKL, per germline. There are 17 residues in the CDR3. CDR3 loop: CASSQSPGGGMGTEAFF. The CDR3 coding sequence is TGCGCCAGCAGCCAGTCCCCAGGGGGGGGAATGGGGACTGAAGCTTTCTTT.

There are many counts of this clonotype. This chain joins TRBV6-5 and TRBJ2-1; 9 bases map to TRBD1. Germline lookup yields CDR1 MNHEY and CDR2 SVGAGI. The CDR3 contains 15 residues. J was trimmed by 3 bases and V by 8 bases; bases with no gene match: 8. Here the CDR3 DNA reads TGTGCCAGCCTTTCGGACAGGGGAGGCTACAATGAGCAGTTCTTC. It is translated as CASLSDRGGYNEQFF.

This clonotype has at least ten counts. V gene TRBV20-1 combines with J gene TRBJ2-7; 10 nucleotides line up with TRBD1. There are 14 residues in the CDR3. Germline CDR1 DFQATT, CDR2 SNEGSKA (reference sequence). The ends lost 5 bases at V and 4 bases at J; junction bases unmatched: 8. CDR3 DNA sequence: TGCAGTGCTGCCGGGACAGGGGTCATTTACGAGCAGTACTTC. This sequence encodes CSAAGTGVIYEQYF.

This clonotype was counted many times. The CDR3 DNA sequence: TGTGCCAGCAGTTACGAGACCCAGTACTTC. Translating gives CASSYETQYF. The chain employs TRBV6-6 and TRBJ2-5; D not resolved. The V end was cut by 2 bases, the J end by 5 bases, with 0 bases between. Germline V gene lookup returns CDR1 MNHNY and CDR2 SVGAGI (reference sequence). This CDR3 has 10 residues.

Note on this clonotype: Possible read error: a much larger clone is one base away. The V call is TRBV4-1, the J call TRBJ2-7; TRBD2 agrees at 8 bases. J was trimmed by 4 bases and V by 5 bases; bases with no gene match: 7. Germline-derived CDR1 and CDR2 are MGHRA and YSYEKL. The CDR3 runs to 14 residues. CDR3 protein: CASSEAGEAYEQYF. The CDR3, as DNA: TGCGCCAGCAGCGAAGCGGGAGAGGCGTACGAGCAGTACTTC.

This clonotype was seen many times. The chain is built from TRBV9 and TRBJ2-5; 7 bases map to TRBD1. The V gene's germline CDR1 is SGDLS and CDR2 YYNGEE. The trim removed 4 bases at V and 5 bases at J, leaving 11 bases unmatched. This CDR3 contains 15 residues. This CDR3 reads CASSLRTGSLETQYF. The CDR3 DNA sequence: TGTGCCAGCAGCTTAAGGACAGGATCTCTGGAGACCCAGTACTTC. The entire variable domain, with the rest obtained from reference TRBV9 and TRBJ2-5, is as follows: DSGVTQTPKHLITATGQRVTLRCSPRSGDLSVYWYQQSLDQGLQFLIQYYNGEERAKGNILERFSAQQFPDLHSELNLSSLELGDSALYFCASSLRTGSLETQYFGPGTRLLVL.

This clonotype was found once. This clone may be a read error of a much larger clone one base away. The chain uses TRBV4-1 and TRBJ1-1; possibly TRBD1 for D (5 bases). The CDR3 has 15 residues. Trimming took off 3 bases at V and 1 base at J, with 12 bases between the two ends. Germline V gene data show CDR1 as MGHRA and CDR2 as YSYEKL. The CDR3 bases are TGCGCCAGCAGCCATAATAATCAGGGGAACACTGAAGCTTTCTTT. Protein: CASSHNNQGNTEAFF.

This clonotype has a count of ten or more. The rearrangement joins TRBV3-1 to TRBJ2-1; 7 nucleotides agree with TRBD1. V dropped 3 bases and J dropped 0; count of bases not matched to a gene: 5. This CDR3 contains 16 residues. Germline assignment: CDR1 LGHDT and CDR2 YNNKEL (reference sequence). The CDR3 protein is CASSHRTGLSYNEQFF. Here the CDR3 DNA reads TGTGCCAGCAGCCACCGGACAGGCCTCTCCTACAATGAGCAGTTCTTC.

The table lists this clonotype with many counts. The rearrangement uses TRBV9 and TRBJ2-3; D is perhaps TRBD1 or TRBD2 (5 bases each). V dropped 3 bases and J dropped 2 bases, with 19 bases sitting between them. Germline values: CDR1 SGDLS, CDR2 YYNGEE. The CDR3 spans 17 residues. The CDR3 protein is CASSASPPGAVTDTQYF. CDR3 nucleotide sequence: TGTGCCAGCAGCGCCTCCCCGCCCGGGGCGGTCACAGATACGCAGTATTTT. Full variable domain (remainder filled in from reference TRBV9 and TRBJ2-3): DSGVTQTPKHLITATGQRVTLRCSPRSGDLSVYWYQQSLDQGLQFLIQYYNGEERAKGNILERFSAQQFPDLHSELNLSSLELGDSALYFCASSASPPGAVTDTQYFGPGTRLTVL.

This clonotype was picked up many times. The rearrangement uses TRBV5-1 and TRBJ2-3; tentative D call: TRBD2 (6 bases). Germline-derived CDR1 and CDR2 are SGHRS and YFSETQ. Trimming removed 6 bases at V and 4 bases at J, with 15 bases between. The CDR3 loop spans 14 amino acids. This CDR3 is CASTVGGFSDTQYF. CDR3 bases: TGCGCCAGCACGGTAGGAGGGTTTTCAGATACGCAGTATTTT.

This clonotype was recorded at least ten times. The chain combines TRBV5-5 with TRBJ1-1; D not resolved. The V gene's germline CDR1 is SGHKS and CDR2 YYEKEE (reference sequence). The V and J ends lost 0 bases and 11 bases respectively, with 8 bases between them. This CDR3 is 11 amino acids long. The CDR3 spells CASSLGLLAFF. The CDR3 coding sequence is TGTGCCAGCAGCTTGGGACTCTTGGCTTTCTTT.

At least ten counts were recorded for this clonotype. The rearrangement joins TRBV12-3 or TRBV12-4 to TRBJ1-6; D remains ambiguous. The germline V and J ends were trimmed by 5 bases and 10 bases, with 15 bases remaining between them. This CDR3 is built from 14 residues. The CDR3 sequence is CASSPDLMGSPLHF. CDR3 sequence (DNA): TGTGCCAGCAGTCCGGACTTAATGGGGTCACCCCTCCACTTT.

This clonotype was recorded only once. This may come from a read error, since a much larger clone is one base off. The CDR3 is CASSNLAGGTDTQYF. The CDR3 DNA reads TGTGCCAGCAGCAACCTAGCGGGAGGTACAGATACGCAGTATTTT. This chain links TRBV3-1 with TRBJ2-3; 11 nucleotides agree with TRBD2. The CDR3 sequence is 15 residues long. Germline CDR1 is LGHDT and CDR2 is YNNKEL (reference sequence). After removal of 5 bases from V and 3 bases from J, the junction contained 4 bases not matched to a gene.

In its sample, this clonotype was seen a few times. This rearrangement joins TRBV28 to TRBJ2-7; D uncertain. The CDR3 runs to 14 residues. V lost 8 bases and J lost 6, with 20 bases in between. Germline V gene lookup returns CDR1 MDHEN and CDR2 SYDVKM. In DNA form, the CDR3 reads TGTGCCAGCGCGTATCATACCAGGAATTTCGAGCAGTACTTC. Protein sequence: CASAYHTRNFEQYF.

This clonotype was counted ten times or more. The chain couples TRBV28 to TRBJ2-1; D tentatively fits TRBD1 or TRBD2 (5 bases each). This CDR3 is built from 15 residues. Germline lookup yields CDR1 MDHEN and CDR2 SYDVKM. V gave up 6 bases and J gave up 5 bases, with 17 bases separating them. The CDR3 DNA reads TGTGCCAGCAGGCACAATCCGGGGCCGAACAATGAGCAGTTCTTC. This encodes CASRHNPGPNNEQFF.

Ten or more counts support this clonotype. The chain combines TRBV10-2 with TRBJ2-3; no clear D. Trimming pared 0 bases from V and 2 bases from J, leaving 9 bases between. The germline V gene has CDR1 WSHSY and CDR2 SAAADI. The CDR3 length is 15 residues. Here the CDR3 reads CASSESYDFTDTQYF. The CDR3 DNA sequence: TGCGCCAGCAGTGAGTCGTATGACTTCACAGATACGCAGTATTTT.

The table lists this clonotype with many counts. The chain combines TRBV28 with TRBJ1-2, with D hard to call. V was shortened by 1 base and J by 7 bases, with 4 bases between the two germline ends. The CDR3 runs 11 residues. Germline V lookup: CDR1 MDHEN, CDR2 SYDVKM. The DNA for the CDR3 is TGTGCCAGCAGTTTATACGGTGGCTACACCTTC. Translating it yields CASSLYGGYTF.

This clonotype showed up just a few times. The chain has TRBV6-1 and TRBJ2-2; no clear D. The CDR3 is 13 residues long. Trimming left V 1 base short and J 7 bases short, with 7 bases between. Germline CDR1 and CDR2: MNHNS and SASEGT. The CDR3 spells CASSEGKDGELFF. The CDR3 DNA sequence: TGTGCCAGCAGTGAAGGGAAGGACGGGGAGCTGTTTTTT.

The chain couples TRBV5-5 to TRBJ1-1; maybe TRBD1 (5 bases). With 3 bases removed from V and 10 bases from J, the gap between germline ends came to 16 bases. The CDR3 has 13 amino acids. Germline CDR1 reads SGHKS; CDR2 reads YYEKEE (reference sequence). The CDR3 sequence: CASSSHPTVGAFF. CDR3 nucleotide sequence: TGTGCCAGCAGCTCCCACCCGACAGTAGGAGCTTTCTTT.

This clonotype was counted at least ten times. The CDR3 here is CATSDHEVTDTQYF. In DNA, the CDR3 is TGTGCCACCAGTGACCATGAAGTGACAGATACGCAGTATTTT. The V call is TRBV24-1, the J call TRBJ2-3; D gene ambiguous. The V gene lost 4 bases and the J gene lost 3 bases, with 10 bases spanning the gap. The CDR3 has 14 amino acids. Looked up from germline, CDR1 is KGHDR and CDR2 is SFDVKD.

This clonotype was counted many times. The genes are TRBV20-1 and TRBJ2-1; D unclear. Trimming cost V 0 bases and J 0 bases, with 9 bases left between them. The CDR3 spans 15 residues. The germline CDR1 and CDR2 sequences are DFQATT and SNEGSKA (reference sequence). CDR3 sequence: CSARDLSSSYNEQFF. The CDR3 nucleotides read TGCAGTGCTAGAGATTTGAGTAGCTCCTACAATGAGCAGTTCTTC.

Remarks on this clonotype: This may stem from a read error, because a much larger clone lies one nucleotide away. The V and J genes are TRBV4-1 and TRBJ1-1; D is undetermined. The CDR3 has 15 residues. Looked up from germline, CDR1 is MGHRA and CDR2 is YSYEKL. CDR3 amino acids: CAISQDRVGNTEAFF. The DNA for the CDR3 is TGCGCCATCAGCCAAGATAGGGTCGGGAACACTGAAGCTTTCTTT.

At least ten counts were recorded for this clonotype. This chain links TRBV3-1 with TRBJ2-1, with 7 positions matching TRBD1. The junction had 9 bases not matched to a gene; V was cut back by 3 bases and J by 4 bases. Looked up from germline, CDR1 is LGHDT and CDR2 is YNNKEL (reference sequence). The CDR3 is made up of 16 amino acids. The DNA of the CDR3 is TGTGCCAGCAGCCAGATTACAGGGGATCGGTACAATGAGCAGTTCTTC. Translation: CASSQITGDRYNEQFF.

This clonotype has a count of ten or more. The chain couples TRBV2 to TRBJ2-7; TRBD1 matches at 9 bases. Germline trimming cut 6 bases from V and 4 bases from J; bases unmatched to any gene: 10. In germline, CDR1 is SNHLY, CDR2 FYNNEI. There are 15 residues in the CDR3. CDR3 coding DNA: TGTGCCAGCAGACCCAGACAGGGGGGGTCATACGAGCAGTACTTC. Protein sequence: CASRPRQGGSYEQYF.

This clonotype showed up many times. The chain employs TRBV20-1 and TRBJ2-1; D remains ambiguous. Trimming shortened V by 0 bases and J by 7 bases, and 16 bases separated the two germline ends. Germline values: CDR1 DFQATT, CDR2 SNEGSKA (reference sequence). CDR3 length: 15 amino acids. In DNA form, the CDR3 reads TGCAGTGCTAGAGATTTAACTCCCCTTCGGAATGAGCAGTTCTTC. It encodes CSARDLTPLRNEQFF.